This T cell receptor beta chain was recovered during a study of cytomegalovirus exposure and HLA in healthy donors. Findings and limits, study-wide: The study flagged 150 to 200 TCR beta chains as cytomegalovirus-associated. Previous analysis showed most TCR beta V segments were productive about 87% or about 30% of the time. 87-base-pair reads could not separate some V segments, including TRBV6-2 and TRBV6-3.

The germline CDR1 and CDR2 sequences are SEHNR and FQNEAQ (reference sequence). The V segment lost 5 bases and the J segment 5 bases; nucleotides outside the gene matches: 6. The CDR3 sequence is 14 residues long. Amplification used 60 Vbeta primers and 13 Jbeta primers. The protocol was immunoSEQ multiplex PCR, while the TCRdb copy is restricted to in-frame clones and leaves out a portion. The sample consists of a few hundred thousand clones, over 70% of them appearing once. Comment on this clone: Its specificity is unknown.

The material sequenced was PBMCs. The gene calls are TRBV7-9 and TRBJ2-5; 9 bases are a match to TRBD1. This TCR came from an older woman in good health and CMV-seropositive. The CDR3 region is CASSITGGGETQYF. CDR3 in DNA: TGTGCCAGCAGCATAACAGGGGGCGGTGAGACCCAGTACTTC.